This T cell receptor beta chain was captured by sequencing in a study of T cell changes during pregnancy in multiple sclerosis. The table came from immunoSEQ multiplex PCR; TCRdb's copy has only in-frame clones and leaves some out. Of about 50,000 clones in the sample, roughly 94% were seen once. Germline lookup yields CDR1 SGHNT and CDR2 YYREEE (reference sequence). V lost 4 bases, J lost 3 bases, and 11 bases lay in between. CDR3 length: 14 residues. This specimen consisted of CD8+ T cells from peripheral blood mononuclear cells, obtained before pregnancy. This clonotype was obtained from a female donor with multiple sclerosis, enrolled in a pregnancy study. The V gene is TRBV5-4, the J gene TRBJ1-3; a possible D gene is TRBD1 (6 bases). CDR3 protein: CASSPAQGGNTIYF. CDR3 sequence (DNA): TGTGCCAGCAGCCCGGCACAGGGTGGAAACACCATATATTTT.